The TCR beta chain under discussion was sequenced for a study of CD8+CD57+ T cells in acquired aplastic anemia. Study-wide background: Average DNA yield from sorted CD4+ and CD8+ cells was around 3.2 ug. Findings of the study overall: A significant difference in CD8+ Simpson's diversity between patients and controls was not found. There were 25 to 30 CD8+ CDR3 sequences that occurred in both patients and controls.

J gave up 7 bases and V 6 bases, and 14 bases lay outside the gene matches. Germline V CDR1 and CDR2: SQVTM, ANQGSEA. This CDR3 region has 14 residues. With respect to this clonotype: Its antigen is undetermined.

It was genomic DNA that served as the template for profiling TCR beta VDJ and CDR3. TCRdb reprocessed the reads via MiXCR and lists one record per CDR3 protein. The sample has 310,000 or so distinct CDR3 sequences, under 60% seen once. Before being chosen for sequencing, patients had shown CD8+CD57+ cell expansion by flow cytometry. By the time of blood sampling, patients had still received no therapy. Specimen: sorted CD4+, CD8+, or CD8+CD57+ T cells (not recorded which) from PBMCs. The receptor was derived from a human donor with aplastic anemia. J is TRBJ1-1 and V is TRBV29-1; 7 bases map to TRBD1. The CDR3 coding sequence is TGCAGCGTCCGCCTAACAAGACAGGGCCTTGAAGCTTTCTTT. This gives the protein CSVRLTRQGLEAFF.